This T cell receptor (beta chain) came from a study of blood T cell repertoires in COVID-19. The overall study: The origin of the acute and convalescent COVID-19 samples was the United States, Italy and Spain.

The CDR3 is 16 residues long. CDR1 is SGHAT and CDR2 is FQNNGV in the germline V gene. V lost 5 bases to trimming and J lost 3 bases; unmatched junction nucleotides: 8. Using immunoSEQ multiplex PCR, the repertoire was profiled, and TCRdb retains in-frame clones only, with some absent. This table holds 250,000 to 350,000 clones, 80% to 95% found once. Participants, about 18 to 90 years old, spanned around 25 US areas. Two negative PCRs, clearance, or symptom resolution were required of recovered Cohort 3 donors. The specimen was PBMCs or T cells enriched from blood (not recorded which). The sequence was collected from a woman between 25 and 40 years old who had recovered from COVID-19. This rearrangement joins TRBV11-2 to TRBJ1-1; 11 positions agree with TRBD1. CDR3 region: CASSDGQGAWDTEAFF. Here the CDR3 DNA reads TGTGCCAGCAGCGACGGACAGGGGGCGTGGGACACTGAAGCTTTCTTT.